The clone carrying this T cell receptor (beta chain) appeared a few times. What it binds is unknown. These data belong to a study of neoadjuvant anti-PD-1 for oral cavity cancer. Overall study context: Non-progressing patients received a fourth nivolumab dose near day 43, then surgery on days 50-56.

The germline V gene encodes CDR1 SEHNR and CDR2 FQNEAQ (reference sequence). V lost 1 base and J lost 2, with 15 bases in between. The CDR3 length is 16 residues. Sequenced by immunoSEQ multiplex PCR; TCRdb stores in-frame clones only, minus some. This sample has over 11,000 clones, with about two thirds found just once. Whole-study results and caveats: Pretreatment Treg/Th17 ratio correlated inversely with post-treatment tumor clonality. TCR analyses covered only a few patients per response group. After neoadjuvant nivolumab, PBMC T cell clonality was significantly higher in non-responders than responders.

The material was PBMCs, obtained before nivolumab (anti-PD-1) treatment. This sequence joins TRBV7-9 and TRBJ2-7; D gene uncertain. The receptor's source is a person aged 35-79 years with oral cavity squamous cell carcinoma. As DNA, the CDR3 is TGTGCCAGCAGCTTAGGTTCCGACGGACGGACCTACGAGCAGTACTTC. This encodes CASSLGSDGRTYEQYF. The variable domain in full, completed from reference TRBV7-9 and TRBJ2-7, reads DTGVSQNPRHKITKRGQNVTFRCDPISEHNRLYWYRQTLGQGPEFLTYFQNEAQLEKSRLLSDRFSAERPKGSFSTLEIQRTEQGDSAMYLCASSLGSDGRTYEQYFGPGTRLTVT.